The 27 T cell receptor beta chains presented below share a single source sample, sequenced in a study of PD-1 blockade in mismatch repair-deficient tumors. Produced via immunoSEQ multiplex PCR; TCRdb's table is partial and in-frame only. The repertoire has 75,000 to 80,000 clones, around 80% of them found once; the top ten carry about 6%. Sequencing used peripheral blood, obtained 44 weeks after starting pembrolizumab. The source is an adult with mismatch repair-deficient cancer.

V gene TRBV4-1 combines with J gene TRBJ2-3; D ambiguous. With 0 bases removed from V and 0 bases from J, the gap between germline ends came to 4 bases. CDR1 and CDR2 (germline): MGHRA, YSYEKL. The CDR3 has 14 residues. Here the CDR3 DNA reads TGCGCCAGCAGCCAAGAACCGAGCACAGATACGCAGTATTTT. As protein: CASSQEPSTDTQYF.

V and J are TRBV11-1 and TRBJ2-5; D is possibly TRBD1 or TRBD2 (5 bases each). There are 16 residues in the CDR3. V was pared by 1 base and J by 5 bases, with 17 bases between. CDR1 and CDR2 from the germline V gene are SGHAT and FQDESV (reference sequence). Written as DNA, the CDR3 is TGTGCCAGCAGCTTAGTAGGGGTAGCGCCAGGCGAGACCCAGTACTTC. It codes for CASSLVGVAPGETQYF. The full variable domain, rest sourced from reference TRBV11-1 and TRBJ2-5, is EAEVAQSPRYKITEKSQAVAFWCDPISGHATLYWYRQILGQGPELLVQFQDESVVDDSQLPKDRFSAERLKGVDSTLKIQPAELGDSAMYLCASSLVGVAPGETQYFGPGTRLLVL.

The J gene is TRBJ2-1, the V gene TRBV29-1; the match to TRBD1 covers 8 bases. The CDR3 length is 14 residues. Germline CDR1 reads SQVTM; CDR2 reads ANQGSEA. The V and J ends lost 4 bases and 7 bases, in that order; junction bases with no gene match: 9. CDR3 bases: TGCAGCGTTGCTCCAGGGGGCGCCTGGAATGAGCAGTTCTTC. Its protein is CSVAPGGAWNEQFF.

In this sample, this clone turned up once. The chain joins TRBV9 to TRBJ2-5, with D maybe TRBD2 (5 bases). From germline, CDR1 is SGDLS and CDR2 YYNGEE. V was clipped by 0 bases and J by 1 base, with 7 bases between them. CDR3 size: 14 residues. This chain's CDR3 is CASSVVGSQETQYF. The CDR3 nucleotides read TGTGCCAGCAGCGTAGTGGGGAGCCAAGAGACCCAGTACTTC.

The chain has TRBV13 and TRBJ2-7; the D gene is possibly TRBD1 (6 bases). CDR3 length: 15 amino acids. Germline V CDR1 and CDR2: PRHDT, FYEKMQ (reference sequence). V lost 5 bases to trimming and J lost 1 base, with 15 bases between them. The CDR3 here is CASSPGGQGSYEQYF. The CDR3 DNA reads TGTGCCAGCAGCCCGGGTGGCCAGGGGTCCTACGAGCAGTACTTC.

This clone occurred once. The J gene is TRBJ1-5, the V gene TRBV10-3; D is ambiguous. The V end lost 7 bases, the J end lost 4 bases, and 14 bases lay between the germline ends. CDR3 length: 14 residues. Per the germline V gene, CDR1 is ENHRY and CDR2 is SYGVKD. CDR3 DNA sequence: TGTGCCATCAAGGCAGACCGTCTTAATCAGCCCCAGCATTTT. Encoded protein: CAIKADRLNQPQHF.

J is TRBJ2-1 and V is TRBV2, with TRBD2 identical over 10 bases. Germline values: CDR1 SNHLY, CDR2 FYNNEI. CDR3 length: 16 amino acids. V gave up 6 bases and J gave up 1 base; unmatched junction bases: 6. The CDR3 here is CASRILAGGSYNEQFF. The CDR3 region has the DNA TGTGCCAGCAGGATCTTAGCGGGAGGTTCCTACAATGAGCAGTTCTTC.

CDR3 residues: CASSLYEDNEQFF. The CDR3 coding sequence is TGTGCCAGCAGTCTATATGAGGATAATGAGCAGTTCTTC. The chain uses TRBV7-9 and TRBJ2-1, with unresolved D. There are 13 residues in the CDR3. CDR1 is SEHNR, CDR2 FQNEAQ, per germline (reference sequence). Trimming took 6 bases from V and 7 from J, leaving 13 bases between them. The entire variable domain, with the rest obtained from reference TRBV7-9 and TRBJ2-1, is as follows: DTGVSQNPRHKITKRGQNVTFRCDPISEHNRLYWYRQTLGQGPEFLTYFQNEAQLEKSRLLSDRFSAERPKGSFSTLEIQRTEQGDSAMYLCASSLYEDNEQFFGPGTRLTVL.

This chain joins TRBV7-6 and TRBJ2-7; D remains unclear. The CDR3 length is 15 residues. Germline V gives CDR1 SGHVS, CDR2 FNYEAQ. V gave up 1 base and J gave up 0 bases, with 10 bases separating them. CDR3 sequence reads: CASSLDSSSSYEQYF. The CDR3 DNA reads as TGTGCCAGCAGCTTAGACTCCTCTAGCTCCTACGAGCAGTACTTC.

V gene TRBV9 combines with J gene TRBJ2-7; maybe TRBD1 (5 bases). Germline CDR1 and CDR2: SGDLS and YYNGEE. The germline V and J ends were trimmed by 0 bases and 5 bases, with 15 bases remaining between them. The length of the CDR3 is 15 residues. CDR3 sequence: CASSVGSRVYNEQYF. Written as DNA, the CDR3 is TGTGCCAGCAGCGTAGGGAGCAGGGTCTATAACGAGCAGTACTTC.

The chain couples TRBV15 to TRBJ1-4; D is undetermined. Germline V gene lookup returns CDR1 LNHNV and CDR2 YYDKDF (reference sequence). The CDR3 length is 14 residues. Trimming removed 0 bases at V and 8 bases at J, with 10 bases between. CDR3 sequence: CATSRDRREEKLFF. CDR3 nucleotides: TGTGCCACCAGCAGAGATAGGAGAGAGGAAAAACTGTTTTTT.

This chain links TRBV27 with TRBJ2-5; the D is unclear. The CDR3 covers 14 residues. V was pared by 4 bases and J by 2 bases, with 11 bases between. Germline V gene data show CDR1 as MNHEY and CDR2 as SMNVEV (reference sequence). DNA of the CDR3: TGTGCCAGCAGTTCCCGGGCCGAACAAGAGACCCAGTACTTC. It is translated as CASSSRAEQETQYF.

This chain connects TRBV30 to TRBJ2-7; a possible D gene is TRBD2 (5 bases). Germline assignment: CDR1 GTSNPN and CDR2 SVGIG (reference sequence). The V end lost 0 bases, the J end lost 4 bases, and 7 bases lay between the germline ends. The CDR3 runs to 12 residues. The chain's CDR3 is CAWSVTSYEQYF. DNA for the CDR3: TGTGCCTGGAGTGTCACTAGTTACGAGCAGTACTTC. The whole variable domain, filled in from reference TRBV30 and TRBJ2-7, reads SQTIHQWPATLVQPVGSPLSLECTVEGTSNPNLYWYRQAAGRGLQLLFYSVGIGQISSEVPQNLSASRPQDRQFILSSKKLLLSDSGFYLCAWSVTSYEQYFGPGTRLTVT.

The CDR3 loop is CASSFLGEAFF. The CDR3 DNA follows: TGTGCCAGCAGTTTTTTAGGGGAAGCTTTCTTT. The chain combines TRBV27 with TRBJ1-1, with D unclear. V lost 3 bases and J lost 8, with 7 bases in between. Germline V gene data show CDR1 as MNHEY and CDR2 as SMNVEV (reference sequence). The CDR3 is 11 residues long.

The table lists this clone with a few counts. The chain joins TRBV7-2 to TRBJ2-2; 9 bases are a match to TRBD1. This CDR3 has 16 residues. V dropped 5 bases and J dropped 4; count of bases not matched to a gene: 8. The germline CDR1 and CDR2 sequences are SGHTA and FQGNSA. The CDR3 loop is CASSLLQGAGTGELFF. CDR3 nucleotide sequence: TGTGCCAGCAGCCTACTACAGGGGGCGGGCACCGGGGAGCTGTTTTTT.

The V call is TRBV28, the J call TRBJ1-1; D is possibly TRBD1 (5 bases). Trimming removed 5 bases from V and 6 bases from J, with 19 bases in between. Germline-derived CDR1 and CDR2 are MDHEN and SYDVKM. This CDR3 contains 15 residues. CDR3 sequence (DNA): TGTGCCAGCAGTCCCCCCGAGGGGCTGAAAGCTGAAGCTTTCTTT. Its translation is CASSPPEGLKAEAFF.

The gene calls are TRBV4-2 and TRBJ1-2; a possible D gene is TRBD1 (5 bases). Germline CDR1 LGHNA, CDR2 YNFKEQ. Between the trimmed V and J ends, which lost 5 bases and 3 bases, there was a span of 22 bases. The CDR3 has 17 residues. DNA for the CDR3: TGTGCCAGCAGCTTCAGGGACCATCGGATCCGCTACTATGGCTACACCTTC. Translation: CASSFRDHRIRYYGYTF.

The V call is TRBV29-1, the J call TRBJ2-2, with 10 positions matching TRBD1. V lost 0 bases, J lost 4 bases, and 5 bases stayed unmatched. Germline CDR1 is SQVTM and CDR2 is ANQGSEA. The CDR3 consists of 16 residues. The CDR3 DNA reads as TGCAGCGTTGAAGATCGAGGACAGGGGGGCACCGGGGAGCTGTTTTTT. Protein product: CSVEDRGQGGTGELFF.

The chain employs TRBV18 and TRBJ2-5, with TRBD2 matching 8 bases. Per germline, CDR1 KGHSH and CDR2 LQKENI. The V segment lost 1 base and the J segment 3 bases; nucleotides outside the gene matches: 1. The CDR3 loop spans 14 amino acids. This chain's CDR3 is CASSPLAGKETQYF. The CDR3 DNA reads as TGTGCCAGCTCACCACTAGCGGGGAAAGAGACCCAGTACTTC. The variable domain in full, completed from reference TRBV18 and TRBJ2-5, reads NAGVMQNPRHLVRRRGQEARLRCSPMKGHSHVYWYRQLPEEGLKFMVYLQKENIIDESGMPKERFSAEFPKEGPSILRIQQVVRGDSAAYFCASSPLAGKETQYFGPGTRLLVL.

The count of this clone is one. The chain joins TRBV14 to TRBJ2-1; tentative D call: TRBD2 (5 bases). With 1 base removed from V and 8 bases from J, the gap between germline ends came to 12 bases. The CDR3 sequence is 14 residues long. Germline CDR1 reads SGHDN; CDR2 reads FVKESK. The CDR3, as DNA: TGTGCCAGCAGCCAAGTAGGGAGAAGCGATGAGCAGTTCTTC. Translation gives CASSQVGRSDEQFF.

CDR3 in DNA: TGTGCCAGCAGCGCGGACAGCGGGAACACTGAAGCTTTCTTT. This codes for CASSADSGNTEAFF. The chain couples TRBV9 to TRBJ1-1; D may be TRBD1 (6 bases). V lost 3 bases and J 1 base, leaving 10 bases between the germline ends. CDR1 and CDR2 from the germline V gene are SGDLS and YYNGEE. This CDR3 comprises 14 residues.

The rearrangement joins TRBV19 to TRBJ2-7; 13 bases map to TRBD2. V lost 5 bases, J lost 6 bases, and 7 bases stayed unmatched. CDR1 is LNHDA and CDR2 is SQIVND in the germline V gene (reference sequence). This CDR3 contains 15 residues. The CDR3 nucleotides read TGTGCCAGTAGTGCGAGGACTAGCGGGAGCTTCGAGCAGTACTTC. This encodes CASSARTSGSFEQYF.

The rearrangement joins TRBV6-6 to TRBJ1-4; 7 bases line up with TRBD1. Germline lookup yields CDR1 MNHNY and CDR2 SVGAGI (reference sequence). The CDR3 spans 12 residues. Trimming took 6 bases from V and 7 from J; bases not matched to a gene: 2. This chain's CDR3 is CASRRGREKLFF. The CDR3 DNA is TGTGCCAGCAGGAGGGGGCGTGAAAAACTGTTTTTT.

This clone appeared a single time. The CDR3 is CASSKGTGDNMNTEAFF. The DNA for the CDR3 is TGTGCCAGCAGCAAAGGGACAGGAGACAACATGAACACTGAAGCTTTCTTT. The V call is TRBV5-4, the J call TRBJ1-1; 8 nucleotides agree with TRBD1. CDR3 length: 17 residues. CDR1 SGHNT and CDR2 YYREEE come from the germline V gene (reference sequence). V was clipped by 4 bases and J by 0 bases; unmatched bases: 11. The full variable domain, completed using reference TRBV5-4 and TRBJ1-1, is ETGVTQSPTHLIKTRGQQVTLRCSSQSGHNTVSWYQQALGQGPQFIFQYYREEENGRGNFPPRFSGLQFPNYSSELNVNALELDDSALYLCASSKGTGDNMNTEAFFGQGTRLTVV.

This clone was detected only a few times. The CDR3 DNA is TGTGCCAGCATGAGGAAAGGGGTGGGAAACACCATATATTTT. This gives the protein CASMRKGVGNTIYF. The chain couples TRBV6-8 to TRBJ1-3, with D possibly being TRBD1 (5 bases). V lost 7 bases, J lost 4 bases, and 14 bases lay in between. Germline loops: CDR1 MNHGY, CDR2 SAAAGT. This CDR3 has 14 residues.

Written as DNA, the CDR3 is TGTGCCAGCAGAGGGTTCGGGACATCCCACGAGCAGTACTTC. Its translation is CASRGFGTSHEQYF. V and J are TRBV7-2 and TRBJ2-7, with D possibly matching TRBD1 (6 bases). The CDR3 contains 14 residues. The ends were cut back, 6 bases at V and 5 bases at J, with 17 bases in the middle. Germline CDR1 is SGHTA and CDR2 is FQGNSA.

This clone was seen a single time. The chain has TRBV5-1 and TRBJ1-2, with D possibly TRBD1 on 6 matching bases. CDR3 size: 15 residues. Germline CDR1 is SGHRS and CDR2 is YFSETQ. The V and J ends lost 4 bases and 5 bases respectively, with 18 bases between them. CDR3 nucleotide sequence: TGCGCCAGCAGCCCAGAGGGGGGGGGCCAGTATGGCTACACCTTC. This encodes CASSPEGGGQYGYTF.